What follows are 12 T cell receptor beta chains derived from one specimen sequenced in a study of early T cells in non-severe SARS-CoV-2 infection. TCRdb itself ran the 5' RACE reads through MiXCR, one entry per CDR3 protein. The sample holds over 75,000 distinct CDR3 sequences; roughly an eighth are singletons and the top ten take over 2%. Sequenced material: whole blood. These receptors were obtained from an adult who was a healthcare worker with PCR-confirmed SARS-CoV-2 infection or an uninfected control (not recorded which).

This clonotype was detected a few times. This chain joins TRBV7-2 and TRBJ1-6, with 10 bases fitting TRBD1. The CDR3 length is 18 residues. The junction had 9 bases not matched to a gene; V was cut back by 0 bases and J by 7 bases. Germline CDR1 and CDR2: SGHTA and FQGNSA. CDR3 sequence: CASSLARTGGRLNSPLHF. The CDR3 nucleotides are TGTGCCAGCAGCTTAGCGCGGACAGGGGGACGCTTAAATTCACCCCTCCACTTT.

The rearrangement uses TRBV9 and TRBJ2-1; 7 nucleotides match TRBD2. CDR1 and CDR2 (germline): SGDLS, YYNGEE. This CDR3 is 15 amino acids long. The junction had 4 bases not matched to a gene; V was cut back by 1 base and J by 3 bases. CDR3 in amino acids: CASSVQSGDYNEQFF. CDR3 bases: TGTGCCAGCAGCGTACAGAGCGGGGACTACAATGAGCAGTTCTTC.

This clonotype was seen ten or more times. The CDR3, as DNA: TGCGCCAGCAGCTTGGGGACCGGGCCAGCAGAGACCCAGTACTTC. Translation: CASSLGTGPAETQYF. The V gene is TRBV5-1, the J gene TRBJ2-5; D is uncertain. Germline lookup yields CDR1 SGHRS and CDR2 YFSETQ. The length of the CDR3 is 15 residues. The germline V and J ends were trimmed by 0 bases and 4 bases, with 13 bases remaining between them.

This clonotype has a count of ten or more. The chain has TRBV6-2 or TRBV6-3 and TRBJ1-1; no clear D gene. Germline V CDR1 and CDR2: MNHEY, SVGEGT. The CDR3 consists of 14 residues. Trimming took 4 bases from V and 10 from J, leaving 19 bases between them. CDR3 amino acids: CASSSVSARKRAFF. CDR3 nucleotides: TGTGCCAGCAGTTCCGTATCGGCCAGGAAGAGAGCTTTCTTT.

This clonotype has a handful of counts. The V and J genes are TRBV19 and TRBJ1-4, with D perhaps TRBD1 (6 bases). V was shortened by 2 bases and J by 10 bases, with 14 bases between the two germline ends. This CDR3 spans 14 amino acids. CDR1 LNHDA and CDR2 SQIVND come from the germline V gene (reference sequence). For the CDR3, the DNA is TGTGCCAGTAGTATATTGGACAGCGAGGGAAAACTGTTTTTT. It codes for CASSILDSEGKLFF.

This clonotype was counted many times. The gene calls are TRBV6-6 and TRBJ2-7; the D gene is possibly TRBD2 (5 bases). CDR1 and CDR2 (germline): MNHNY, SVGAGI (reference sequence). The length of the CDR3 is 14 residues. Trimming pared 6 bases from V and 4 bases from J, leaving 16 bases between. CDR3 DNA: TGTGCCAGCAGGCCGAGAGGGTCCGGATACGAGCAGTACTTC. It translates to CASRPRGSGYEQYF.

This clonotype has just a few counts. CDR3 protein: CASSVGTGRLGEQYF. The CDR3 bases are TGTGCCAGCAGTGTCGGGACAGGGAGGTTGGGGGAGCAGTACTTC. The V gene is TRBV28, the J gene TRBJ2-7; 9 bases are a match to TRBD1. Trimming cost V 5 bases and J 7 bases; bases outside gene matches: 12. CDR1 is MDHEN and CDR2 is SYDVKM in the germline V gene. This CDR3 has 15 residues.

This clonotype came up many times. The V gene is TRBV20-1, the J gene TRBJ1-2; unclear D gene. Trimming cost V 7 bases and J 3 bases, with 18 bases left between them. CDR3 length: 14 residues. The germline V gene has CDR1 DFQATT and CDR2 SNEGSKA (reference sequence). DNA for the CDR3: TGCAGTGTAGGGAGCTCGTCCATCTACTATGGCTACACCTTC. It is translated as CSVGSSSIYYGYTF.

In its sample, this clonotype was seen a few times. The chain is built from TRBV12-3 or TRBV12-4 and TRBJ2-1, with 10 bases lining up with TRBD1. The J segment lost 8 bases and the V segment lost 6 bases, leaving 10 bases of the junction unmatched. There are 15 residues in the CDR3. The CDR3 sequence is CASSPEGDRGDEQFF. The CDR3 nucleotides read TGTGCCAGCAGCCCCGAGGGGGACAGGGGCGATGAGCAGTTCTTC.

This clonotype was seen ten or more times. The chain combines TRBV14 with TRBJ2-6, with D tentatively TRBD2 (6 bases). Trimming removed 1 base from V and 0 bases from J, with 16 bases in between. This CDR3 is built from 19 residues. CDR1 and CDR2 (germline): SGHDN, FVKESK. CDR3 in DNA: TGTGCCAGCAGCCAAGTTGGAGGGGACTTAATCTCTGGGGCCAACGTCCTGACTTTC. The encoded protein is CASSQVGGDLISGANVLTF.

This clonotype was counted ten times or more. The chain links TRBV12-3 or TRBV12-4 to TRBJ2-1; TRBD2 matches at 10 bases. The CDR3 is 15 residues long. Losses at the gene ends were 8 bases for V and 4 bases for J; bases not matched to a gene: 8. CDR3 bases: TGTGCCAGCGGATTTCAGCGGGGGGGATACAATGAGCAGTTCTTC. This translates into CASGFQRGGYNEQFF.

The table lists this clonotype with many counts. V and J are TRBV18 and TRBJ1-5; D might be TRBD1 (6 bases). The V gene's germline CDR1 is KGHSH and CDR2 LQKENI. CDR3 length: 14 residues. Between the trimmed V and J ends, which lost 6 bases and 5 bases, there was a span of 14 bases. The DNA of the CDR3 is TGTGCCAGCTCCCACAGGGAAGGGGATCAGCCCCAGCATTTT. It encodes CASSHREGDQPQHF.